The 22 T cell receptor beta chains below were found in one sample sequenced in a study of control samples from healthy donors and cancer patients. Only in-frame clones appear in the TCRdb table, and some are missing; sequencing was by immunoSEQ multiplex PCR. The sample lists more than 95,000 clones, about 93% occurring once. Sequenced sample: blood. The receptors come from a young man in good health.

CDR3 sequence reads: CASSINQGLTQPQHF. CDR3 coding DNA: TGTGCCAGTAGTATAAATCAGGGGTTGACTCAGCCCCAGCATTTT. The V gene is TRBV19, the J gene TRBJ1-5; D is perhaps TRBD1 (6 bases). The germline V gene has CDR1 LNHDA and CDR2 SQIVND (reference sequence). The CDR3 totals 15 residues. Trimming cost V 2 bases and J 6 bases, with 14 bases left between them.

The V and J genes are TRBV5-4 and TRBJ2-2; D could derive from TRBD1 or TRBD2 (5 bases each). Germline lookup yields CDR1 SGHNT and CDR2 YYREEE (reference sequence). The CDR3 sequence is 13 residues long. Trimming cost V 4 bases and J 9 bases, with 13 bases left between them. CDR3 in DNA: TGTGCCAGCAGCGCCCCGGGGCACCGGGAGCTGTTTTTT. This codes for CASSAPGHRELFF.

V usage is TRBV27 and J usage is TRBJ2-2; the D gene is possibly TRBD1 (5 bases). The length of the CDR3 is 11 residues. CDR1 and CDR2 (germline): MNHEY, SMNVEV (reference sequence). The ends were cut back, 10 bases at V and 6 bases at J, with 9 bases in the middle. The CDR3 is CANETAGELFF. Here the CDR3 DNA reads TGTGCCAACGAGACAGCCGGGGAGCTGTTTTTT.

The chain couples TRBV14 to TRBJ1-3, with TRBD1 as a possible D gene (5 bases). This CDR3 contains 17 residues. CDR1 is SGHDN and CDR2 is FVKESK in the germline V gene. V lost 1 base to trimming and J lost 4 bases, with 17 bases between them. This CDR3 is CASSQVYGAQKGNTIYF. The CDR3 DNA sequence: TGTGCCAGCAGCCAAGTTTACGGGGCGCAGAAAGGAAACACCATATATTTT.

The V gene is TRBV6-4, the J gene TRBJ2-1, with D unresolved. V was trimmed by 2 bases and J by 1 base, leaving 3 bases between them. CDR1 is MRHNA and CDR2 is SNTAGT in the germline V gene. The CDR3 is 13 amino acids. This CDR3 is CASSDESYNEQFF. The CDR3 DNA follows: TGTGCCAGCAGTGACGAATCCTACAATGAGCAGTTCTTC.

The gene calls are TRBV6-6 and TRBJ1-2; D is possibly TRBD1 (6 bases). CDR3 length equals 13 residues. The germline V gene encodes CDR1 MNHNY and CDR2 SVGAGI (reference sequence). V was shortened by 0 bases and J by 4 bases, with 6 bases between the two germline ends. CDR3 DNA: TGTGCCAGCAGTTACTCGGACAGCTATGGCTACACCTTC. Its translation: CASSYSDSYGYTF.

This chain uses TRBV19 with TRBJ1-2; D not certain. Germline V lookup: CDR1 LNHDA, CDR2 SQIVND (reference sequence). The CDR3 has 15 amino acids. V was pared by 5 bases and J by 7 bases, with 20 bases between. DNA for the CDR3: TGTGCCAGTAGTCAACAACGGACCCATCCGTCTGGCTACACCTTC. The encoded protein is CASSQQRTHPSGYTF.

The gene calls are TRBV6-6 and TRBJ1-2; TRBD1 agrees at 7 bases. The CDR3 is 15 residues long. V gave up 6 bases and J gave up 8 bases; unmatched junction bases: 15. Germline V gives CDR1 MNHNY, CDR2 SVGAGI (reference sequence). CDR3: CASSPKKQGVGGYTF. As DNA, the CDR3 is TGTGCCAGCAGCCCCAAGAAGCAGGGGGTTGGGGGCTACACCTTC.

V usage is TRBV3-1 (or the pseudogene TRBV3-2) and J usage is TRBJ1-1, with D perhaps TRBD1 (5 bases). Trimming cost V 6 bases and J 0 bases, with 5 bases left between them. The CDR3 has 12 amino acids. Germline CDR1 LGHDT, CDR2 YNNKEL (reference sequence). CDR3 residues: CASRQVNTEAFF. CDR3 sequence (DNA): TGTGCCAGCAGACAGGTGAACACTGAAGCTTTCTTT.

CDR3 DNA: TGTGCCAGTAGTCCCCCCCCATTCTATAGCAATCAGCCCCAGCATTTT. Protein: CASSPPPFYSNQPQHF. The chain recombines TRBV19 with TRBJ1-5; D remains unclear. The CDR3 spans 16 residues. V was cut by 5 bases and J by 0 bases, with 14 bases left in between. Germline V CDR1 and CDR2: LNHDA, SQIVND (reference sequence).

This chain uses TRBV19 with TRBJ1-6, with TRBD1 matching 7 bases. V shed 7 bases, J shed 5 bases, and the junction held 5 bases outside the gene matches. CDR1 and CDR2 from the germline V gene are LNHDA and SQIVND (reference sequence). The CDR3 is 14 amino acids. The CDR3 is CASTPGGNNSPLHF. CDR3 nucleotide sequence: TGTGCCAGTACCCCAGGGGGAAATAATTCACCCCTCCACTTT.

Concerning this clone: Other nucleotide sequences in the sample specify the same CDR3. The chain recombines TRBV7-9 with TRBJ2-3, with TRBD2 as a possible D gene (6 bases). The germline CDR1 and CDR2 sequences are SEHNR and FQNEAQ (reference sequence). The CDR3 has 12 residues. The V end was cut by 4 bases, the J end by 6 bases, with 8 bases between. The CDR3 nucleotides read TGTGCCAGCAGCTCCGGGGGTGATACGCAGTATTTT. This codes for CASSSGGDTQYF.

The chain has TRBV18 and TRBJ2-7; unclear D gene. V lost 2 bases, J lost 0 bases, and 11 bases lay in between. Germline loops: CDR1 KGHSH, CDR2 LQKENI. The CDR3 sequence is 15 residues long. CDR3 DNA sequence: TGTGCCAGCTCACCAGGCGCAGCCCGCTCCTACGAGCAGTACTTC. It specifies CASSPGAARSYEQYF.

The V gene is TRBV10-3, the J gene TRBJ1-2; D possibly corresponds to TRBD1 (5 bases). The V gene lost 7 bases and the J gene lost 8 bases, with 14 bases spanning the gap. Per the germline V gene, CDR1 is ENHRY and CDR2 is SYGVKD. This CDR3 has 12 amino acids. CDR3: CAITRDQKGYTF. The CDR3 region has the DNA TGTGCCATCACTCGGGACCAAAAGGGCTACACCTTC.

As for this clone: Germline and junction disagree at one end, which may indicate a read error. J is TRBJ2-3 and V is TRBV5-4, with 7 bases matching TRBD1. This CDR3 spans 12 amino acids. Germline-derived CDR1 and CDR2 are SGHNT and YYREEE (reference sequence). The DNA for the CDR3 is TGTGCCAGCAGCTACCCGGGACAGCCCCCGGTATTT. Encoded protein: CASSYPGQPPVF. Together with reference TRBV5-4 and TRBJ2-3, the CDR3 gives the full variable domain: ETGVTQSPTHLIKTRGQQVTLRCSSQSGHNTVSWYQQALGQGPQFIFQYYREEENGRGNFPPRFSGLQFPNYSSELNVNALELDDSALYLCASSYPGQPPVFGPGTRLTVL.

The V gene is TRBV15, the J gene TRBJ2-1; 9 positions agree with TRBD2. Germline loops: CDR1 LNHNV, CDR2 YYDKDF (reference sequence). This CDR3 contains 15 residues. Trimming cost V 8 bases and J 7 bases; bases outside gene matches: 12. The CDR3 protein is CATGLSTSGMNEQFF. CDR3 sequence (DNA): TGTGCCACCGGACTGTCGACTAGCGGTATGAATGAGCAGTTCTTC. Complete variable domain (other parts from reference TRBV15 and TRBJ2-1): DAMVIQNPRYQVTQFGKPVTLSCSQTLNHNVMYWYQQKSSQAPKLLFHYYDKDFNNEADTPDNFQSRRPNTSFCFLDIRSPGLGDTAMYLCATGLSTSGMNEQFFGPGTRLTVL.

The chain links TRBV5-5 to TRBJ2-3; 10 bases agree with TRBD2. CDR1 and CDR2 (germline): SGHKS, YYEKEE (reference sequence). This CDR3 region has 16 residues. Trimming took 0 bases from V and 13 from J; bases not matched to a gene: 14. DNA for the CDR3: TGTGCCAGCAGCTTGGCGGGGGGACTAGCGCCCTTTAGTGAGTATTTT. It is translated as CASSLAGGLAPFSEYF.

The CDR3 DNA reads as TGTGCCAGCAGTTACTCATACCGGGGGAGCTCCTACGAGCAGTACGTC. The encoded protein is CASSYSYRGSSYEQYV. This sequence joins TRBV6-2 or TRBV6-3 and TRBJ2-7; a weak D match, TRBD2 (6 bases). Germline assignment: CDR1 MNHEY and CDR2 SVGEGT. The CDR3 totals 16 residues. Trimming took off 0 bases at V and 0 bases at J, with 12 bases between the two ends.

This chain connects TRBV10-3 to TRBJ2-2; 8 positions match TRBD1. CDR1 ENHRY and CDR2 SYGVKD come from the germline V gene. The CDR3 contains 14 residues. After removal of 5 bases from V and 3 bases from J, the junction contained 2 bases not matched to a gene. The CDR3 loop is CAISSTGDTGELFF. The CDR3 DNA sequence: TGTGCCATCAGTTCGACAGGGGACACCGGGGAGCTGTTTTTT.

The J gene is TRBJ1-2, the V gene TRBV10-2; the D is unclear. Germline V gene lookup returns CDR1 WSHSY and CDR2 SAAADI. The CDR3 contains 16 residues. V was clipped by 4 bases and J by 1 base, with 16 bases between them. The CDR3 loop reads CASSGISLPFNYGYTF. The CDR3 nucleotides are TGCGCCAGCAGTGGGATTTCCCTACCTTTTAACTATGGCTACACCTTC.

The rearrangement uses TRBV5-5 and TRBJ1-4; tentative D call: TRBD1 (5 bases). Trimming cost V 0 bases and J 0 bases, with 9 bases left between them. Germline CDR1 is SGHKS and CDR2 is YYEKEE (reference sequence). This CDR3 spans 16 amino acids. Written as DNA, the CDR3 is TGTGCCAGCAGCTTGGTCCCGGGGGCAACTAATGAAAAACTGTTTTTT. It translates to CASSLVPGATNEKLFF.

The chain recombines TRBV6-1 with TRBJ1-5, with D possibly TRBD1 on 5 matching bases. Trimming cost V 2 bases and J 3 bases, with 17 bases left between them. The germline gives CDR1 MNHNS, CDR2 SASEGT. The CDR3 runs 17 residues. CDR3 nucleotides: TGTGCCAGCAGTGAAATCCCAGGGTCCTCTTTCAATCAGCCCCAGCATTTT. This codes for CASSEIPGSSFNQPQHF.